The 12 T cell receptor beta chains presented below share a single source sample, sequenced in a study of tumor-infiltrating lymphocytes in oesophageal squamous cell carcinoma. Via MiXCR, TCRdb re-called the PCR reads, giving one row per CDR3 protein. The sample contains around 13,000 distinct CDR3 sequences, roughly 58% of which appear only once. The sequenced material came from esophageal tumor tissue. These receptor sequences come from a female donor with esophageal squamous cell carcinoma.

The chain is built from TRBV27 and TRBJ2-7; D possibly corresponds to TRBD2 (5 bases). Germline CDR1 and CDR2: MNHEY and SMNVEV (reference sequence). V was shortened by 4 bases and J by 0 bases, with 10 bases between the two germline ends. CDR3 size: 14 residues. The CDR3 reads CASSSGESSYEQYF. CDR3 DNA sequence: TGTGCCAGCAGTTCCGGGGAGAGCTCCTACGAGCAGTACTTC.

The chain carries TRBV7-6 and TRBJ2-7, with 9 bases aligning to TRBD2. The junction had 8 bases not matched to a gene; V was cut back by 1 base and J by 7 bases. The CDR3 totals 15 residues. Germline V gene data show CDR1 as SGHVS and CDR2 as FNYEAQ. The CDR3 loop is CASSLEAGGYNEQYF. The CDR3 region has the DNA TGTGCCAGCAGCTTAGAGGCGGGAGGGTACAATGAGCAGTACTTC.

About this clonotype itself: It is likely a read error, because the conserved phenylalanine at the end of the CDR3 is missing. The limits of the CDR3 on the DNA are not certain, so only TCRdb's listed CDR3 is given. The CDR3 sequence: CASSVGGRGGYTFGS. This chain joins TRBV9 and TRBJ2-1. CDR1 is SGDLS, CDR2 YYNGEE, per germline. Counting both end residues, the CDR3 totals 15 amino acids.

This sequence joins TRBV10-3 and TRBJ1-1; D uncertain. Germline CDR1 ENHRY, CDR2 SYGVKD. The CDR3 has 14 residues. V was trimmed by 0 bases and J by 1 base, leaving 6 bases between them. The CDR3 here is CAISESTPNTEAFF. The DNA for the CDR3 is TGTGCCATCAGTGAGTCGACACCGAACACTGAAGCTTTCTTT.

The chain combines TRBV25-1 with TRBJ2-5; TRBD2 matches at 10 bases. V gave up 5 bases and J gave up 11 bases; unmatched junction bases: 17. Germline V gene sequence: CDR1 MGHDK, CDR2 SYGVNS. The CDR3 loop spans 16 amino acids. The CDR3: CASSPFQREGPNEQYF. Written as DNA, the CDR3 is TGTGCCAGCAGTCCATTCCAGCGGGAGGGCCCCAATGAGCAGTACTTC.

The chain combines TRBV10-3 with TRBJ2-5; no reliable D call. Matching the DNA end better, TRBJ2-1 makes the J call doubtful. This CDR3 spans 14 amino acids. Germline CDR1 ENHRY, CDR2 SYGVKD. The CDR3 DNA is TGTGCCATCAGTGAGGGGTTGAAGGGCAATGAGCAGTTCTTC. Protein sequence: CAISEGLKGNEQFF.

The sample holds a few counts of this clonotype. The chain carries TRBV7-8 and TRBJ2-1; tentatively, D is TRBD1 or TRBD2 (5 bases each). V was shortened by 2 bases and J by 1 base, with 12 bases between the two germline ends. CDR1 and CDR2 (germline): SGHVS, FQNEAQ. The length of the CDR3 is 16 residues. CDR3 in DNA: TGTGCCAGCAGCTTAAGGGACCCTTTGTCCTACAATGAGCAGTTCTTC. It translates to CASSLRDPLSYNEQFF.

The chain is built from TRBV7-6 and TRBJ2-3; 12 bases are a match to TRBD2. The assigned J gene may be wrong: the sequence end matches TRBJ2-1 better. The CDR3 loop spans 17 amino acids. Germline V gene data show CDR1 as SGHVS and CDR2 as FNYEAQ. The CDR3 here is CASSPSPSGRAINEQFF. DNA for the CDR3: TGTGCCAGCAGCCCTAGCCCTAGCGGGAGGGCCATCAATGAGCAGTTCTTC.

The chain carries TRBV7-6 and TRBJ2-7, with 10 positions matching TRBD2. The tail of the sequence fits TRBJ2-5 better, so the J call may be wrong. CDR3 length: 15 amino acids. CDR1 is SGHVS and CDR2 is FNYEAQ in the germline V gene. CDR3 sequence reads: CASSTGASGSKTQYF. CDR3 bases: TGTGCCAGCAGCACAGGGGCTAGCGGGAGTAAGACCCAGTACTTC.

The rearrangement joins TRBV19 to TRBJ2-1; a possible D gene is TRBD2 (5 bases). Germline V lookup: CDR1 LNHDA, CDR2 SQIVND (reference sequence). V dropped 6 bases and J dropped 7 bases, with 10 bases sitting between them. The CDR3 is made up of 12 amino acids. Here the CDR3 reads CASREDRNEQFF. The CDR3 region has the DNA TGTGCCAGTAGGGAGGATCGGAATGAGCAGTTCTTC.

The chain uses TRBV7-9 and TRBJ2-5, with D tentatively TRBD1 or TRBD2 (5 bases each). The CDR3 consists of 15 residues. The V end lost 3 bases, the J end lost 4 bases, and 15 bases lay between the germline ends. Germline CDR1 reads SEHNR; CDR2 reads FQNEAQ (reference sequence). The CDR3 nucleotides read TGTGCCAGCAGCTTCGGGATTCCGGGACGAGAGACCCAGTACTTC. Translated, it gives CASSFGIPGRETQYF.

V is TRBV7-2 and J is TRBJ2-3; 8 bases line up with TRBD2. The end of the DNA aligns better with TRBJ2-7, so the J call may be wrong. CDR1 and CDR2 (germline): SGHTA, FQGNSA. The CDR3 length is 14 residues. CDR3 amino acids: CASDPGGGYNEQYF. Written as DNA, the CDR3 is TGTGCCAGCGATCCGGGGGGGGGCTACAATGAGCAGTACTTC.